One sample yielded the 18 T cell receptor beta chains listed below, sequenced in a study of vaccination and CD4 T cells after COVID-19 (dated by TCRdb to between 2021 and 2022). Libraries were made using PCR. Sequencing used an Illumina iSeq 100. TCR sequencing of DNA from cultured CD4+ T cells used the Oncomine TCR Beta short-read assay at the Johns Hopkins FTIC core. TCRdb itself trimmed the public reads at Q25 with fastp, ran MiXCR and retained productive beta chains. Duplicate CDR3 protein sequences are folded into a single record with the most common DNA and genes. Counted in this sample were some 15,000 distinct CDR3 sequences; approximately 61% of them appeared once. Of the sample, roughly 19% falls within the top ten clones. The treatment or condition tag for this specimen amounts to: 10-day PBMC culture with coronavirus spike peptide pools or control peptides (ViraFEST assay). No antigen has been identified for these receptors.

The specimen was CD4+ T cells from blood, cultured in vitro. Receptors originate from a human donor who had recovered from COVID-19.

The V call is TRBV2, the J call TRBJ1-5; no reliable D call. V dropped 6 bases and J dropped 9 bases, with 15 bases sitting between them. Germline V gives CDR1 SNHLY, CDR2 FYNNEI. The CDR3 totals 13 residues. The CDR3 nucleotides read TGTGCCAGCAGCCCAGACGGAACTCGGCCCCAGCATTTT. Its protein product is CASSPDGTRPQHF. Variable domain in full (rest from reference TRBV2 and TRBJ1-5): EPEVTQTPSHQVTQMGQEVILRCVPISNHLYFYWYRQILGQKVEFLVSFYNNEISEKSEIFDDQFSVERPDGSNFTLKIRSTKLEDSAMYFCASSPDGTRPQHFGDGTRLSIL.

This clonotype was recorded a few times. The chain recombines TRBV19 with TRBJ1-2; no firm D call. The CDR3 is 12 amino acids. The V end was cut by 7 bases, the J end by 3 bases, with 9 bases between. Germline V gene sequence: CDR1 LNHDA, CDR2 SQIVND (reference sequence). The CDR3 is CASTPGYYGYTF. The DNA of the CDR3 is TGTGCCAGTACGCCTGGGTACTATGGCTACACCTTC.

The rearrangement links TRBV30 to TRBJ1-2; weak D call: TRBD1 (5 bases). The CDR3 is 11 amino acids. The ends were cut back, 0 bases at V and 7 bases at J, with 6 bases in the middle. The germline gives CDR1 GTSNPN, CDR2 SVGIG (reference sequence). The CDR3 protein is CAWSVGVGYTF. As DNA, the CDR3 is TGTGCCTGGAGTGTAGGGGTTGGCTACACCTTC.

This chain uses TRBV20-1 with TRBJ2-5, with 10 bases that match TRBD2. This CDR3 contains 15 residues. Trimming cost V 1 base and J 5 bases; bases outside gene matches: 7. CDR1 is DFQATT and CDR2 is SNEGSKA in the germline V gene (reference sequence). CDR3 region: CSARASGSGIETQYF. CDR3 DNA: TGCAGTGCTAGAGCTAGCGGGAGCGGGATCGAGACCCAGTACTTC.

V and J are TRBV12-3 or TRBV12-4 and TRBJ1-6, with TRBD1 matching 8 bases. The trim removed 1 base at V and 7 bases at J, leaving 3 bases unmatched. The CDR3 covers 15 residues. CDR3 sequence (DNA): TGTGCCAGCAGTTTAGGGGGACAGGAAAATTCACCCCTCCACTTT. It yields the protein CASSLGGQENSPLHF.

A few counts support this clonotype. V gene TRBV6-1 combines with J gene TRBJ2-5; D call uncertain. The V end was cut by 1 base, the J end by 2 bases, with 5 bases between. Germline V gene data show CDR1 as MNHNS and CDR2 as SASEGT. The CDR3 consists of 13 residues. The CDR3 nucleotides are TGTGCCAGCAGTGAAGTTGGGCAAGAGACCCAGTACTTC. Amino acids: CASSEVGQETQYF.

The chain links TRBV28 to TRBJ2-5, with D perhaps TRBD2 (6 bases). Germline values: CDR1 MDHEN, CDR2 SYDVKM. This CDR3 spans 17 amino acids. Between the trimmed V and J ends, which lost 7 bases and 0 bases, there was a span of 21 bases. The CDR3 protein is CASTSQSWVADQETQYF. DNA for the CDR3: TGTGCCAGCACCTCACAGTCGTGGGTAGCGGACCAAGAGACCCAGTACTTC. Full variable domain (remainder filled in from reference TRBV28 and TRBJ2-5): DVKVTQSSRYLVKRTGEKVFLECVQDMDHENMFWYRQDPGLGLRLIYFSYDVKMKEKGDIPEGYSVSREKKERFSLILESASTNQTSMYLCASTSQSWVADQETQYFGPGTRLLVL.

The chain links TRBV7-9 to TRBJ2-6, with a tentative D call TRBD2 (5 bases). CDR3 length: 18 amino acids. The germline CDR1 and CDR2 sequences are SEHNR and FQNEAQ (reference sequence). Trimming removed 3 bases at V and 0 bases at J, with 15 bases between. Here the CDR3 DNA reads TGTGCCAGCAGCTTCCAAGCCCGGAGGATCTCTGGGGCCAACGTCCTGACTTTC. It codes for CASSFQARRISGANVLTF.

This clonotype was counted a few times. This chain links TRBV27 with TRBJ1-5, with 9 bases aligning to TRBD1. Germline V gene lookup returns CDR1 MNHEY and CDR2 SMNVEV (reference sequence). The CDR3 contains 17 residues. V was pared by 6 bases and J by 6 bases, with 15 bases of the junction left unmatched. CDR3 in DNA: TGTGCCAGCAGACTCTCAGGGACAGGGACTGACGGTCAGCCCCAGCATTTT. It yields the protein CASRLSGTGTDGQPQHF.

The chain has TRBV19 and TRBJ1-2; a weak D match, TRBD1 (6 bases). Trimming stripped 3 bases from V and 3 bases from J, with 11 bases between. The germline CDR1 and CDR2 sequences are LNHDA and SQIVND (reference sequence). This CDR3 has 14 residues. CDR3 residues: CASSIPGQYYGYTF. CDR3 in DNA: TGTGCCAGTAGTATCCCCGGACAGTACTATGGCTACACCTTC.

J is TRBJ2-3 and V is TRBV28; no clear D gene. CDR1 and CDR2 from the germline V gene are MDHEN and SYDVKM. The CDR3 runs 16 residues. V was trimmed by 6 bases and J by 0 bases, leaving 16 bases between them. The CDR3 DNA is TGTGCCAGCAGCCGGCCCCCAGCATCTAGCACAGATACGCAGTATTTT. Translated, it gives CASSRPPASSTDTQYF. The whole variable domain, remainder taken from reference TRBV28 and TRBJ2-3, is DVKVTQSSRYLVKRTGEKVFLECVQDMDHENMFWYRQDPGLGLRLIYFSYDVKMKEKGDIPEGYSVSREKKERFSLILESASTNQTSMYLCASSRPPASSTDTQYFGPGTRLTVL.

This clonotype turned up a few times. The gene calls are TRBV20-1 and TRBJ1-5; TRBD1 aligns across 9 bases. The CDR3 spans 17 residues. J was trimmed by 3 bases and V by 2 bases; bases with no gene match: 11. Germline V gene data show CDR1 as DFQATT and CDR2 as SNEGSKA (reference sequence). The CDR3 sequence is CSARPFRQGVTNQPQHF. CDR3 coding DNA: TGCAGTGCTAGACCATTTAGACAGGGGGTGACCAATCAGCCCCAGCATTTT.

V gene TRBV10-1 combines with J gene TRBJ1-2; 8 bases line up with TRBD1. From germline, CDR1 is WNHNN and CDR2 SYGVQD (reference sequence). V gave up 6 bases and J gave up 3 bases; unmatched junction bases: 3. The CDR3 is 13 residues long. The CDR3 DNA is TGCGCCAGCAGCGCGGACAGGGACTATGGCTACACCTTC. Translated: CASSADRDYGYTF.

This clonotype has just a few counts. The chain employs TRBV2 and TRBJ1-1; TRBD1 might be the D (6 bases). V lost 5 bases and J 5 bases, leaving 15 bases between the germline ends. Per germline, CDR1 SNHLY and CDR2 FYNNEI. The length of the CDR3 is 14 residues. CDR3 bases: TGTGCCAGCAGTAAAACAGGGCCTGGAACTGAAGCTTTCTTT. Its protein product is CASSKTGPGTEAFF.

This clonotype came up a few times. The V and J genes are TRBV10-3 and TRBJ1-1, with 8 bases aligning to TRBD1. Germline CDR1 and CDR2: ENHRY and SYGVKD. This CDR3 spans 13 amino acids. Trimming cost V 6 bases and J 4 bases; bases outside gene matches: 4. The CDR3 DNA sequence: TGTGCCATCAGGGACAGGGACGCCACTGAAGCTTTCTTT. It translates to CAIRDRDATEAFF.

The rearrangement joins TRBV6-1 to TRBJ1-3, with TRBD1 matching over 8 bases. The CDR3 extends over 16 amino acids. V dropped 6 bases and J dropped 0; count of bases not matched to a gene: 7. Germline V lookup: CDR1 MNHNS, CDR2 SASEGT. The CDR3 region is CASSGGTGHSGNTIYF. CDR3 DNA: TGTGCCAGCAGCGGGGGGACAGGCCACTCTGGAAACACCATATATTTT.

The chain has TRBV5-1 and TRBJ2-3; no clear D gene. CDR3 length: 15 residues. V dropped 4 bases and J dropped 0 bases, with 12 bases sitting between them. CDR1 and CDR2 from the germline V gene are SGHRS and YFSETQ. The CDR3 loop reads CASSTGGVSTDTQYF. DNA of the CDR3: TGCGCCAGCAGCACCGGTGGGGTTAGCACAGATACGCAGTATTTT.

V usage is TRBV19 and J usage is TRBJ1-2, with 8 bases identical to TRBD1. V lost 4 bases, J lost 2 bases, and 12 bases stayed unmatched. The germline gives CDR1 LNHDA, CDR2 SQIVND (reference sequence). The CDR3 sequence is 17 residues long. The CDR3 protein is CASSTGTGRGENYGYTF. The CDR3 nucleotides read TGTGCCAGTAGTACCGGGACAGGACGCGGGGAAAACTATGGCTACACCTTC.